This passage covers 4 T cell receptor beta chains from one sample sequenced in a study of cytomegalovirus exposure and HLA in healthy donors. A multiplex PCR was run with 60 Vbeta primers and 13 Jbeta primers. Repertoires were generated with immunoSEQ multiplex PCR, while TCRdb's copy carries only in-frame clones and drops some. This table holds tens of thousands of clones, roughly 80% found once. The sequenced sample consisted of PBMCs. All receptors derive from a man aged 45-65 years in good health and CMV-seropositive.

The rearrangement links TRBV15 to TRBJ2-1; D is perhaps TRBD2 (5 bases). The length of the CDR3 is 13 residues. The ends were cut back, 0 bases at V and 13 bases at J, with 13 bases in the middle. Germline-derived CDR1 and CDR2 are LNHNV and YYDKDF (reference sequence). This CDR3 reads CATSRDRRRAQFF. CDR3 coding DNA: TGTGCCACCAGCAGAGATAGAAGGCGGGCTCAGTTCTTC.

This chain uses TRBV6-5 with TRBJ2-2, with 8 bases that match TRBD1. CDR1 is MNHEY and CDR2 is SVGAGI in the germline V gene. The CDR3 loop spans 16 amino acids. V trimming: 2 bases; J trimming: 7 bases; junction bases outside the gene matches: 9. CDR3 coding DNA: TGTGCCAGCAGTTACCGTGCCGGACAGGGTGGCGGGGAGCTGTTTTTT. Its translation is CASSYRAGQGGGELFF.

V and J are TRBV21-1 and TRBJ1-1. TRBV21-1 represents a pseudogene. The CDR3 extends over 16 amino acids. DNA for the CDR3: TGTGCCAGCAGCAAAGAGGGGTCCAGGGAGGTCACTGAAGCTTTCTTT. This sequence encodes CASSKEGSREVTEAFF.

The J gene is TRBJ1-4, the V gene TRBV10-3, with D perhaps matching TRBD1 (6 bases). V was shortened by 2 bases and J by 8 bases, with 15 bases between the two germline ends. The CDR3 covers 15 residues. Germline loops: CDR1 ENHRY, CDR2 SYGVKD. For the CDR3, the DNA is TGTGCCATCAGTGAGGGGAGGGGGGCGACGGAAAAACTGTTTTTT. It yields the protein CAISEGRGATEKLFF.